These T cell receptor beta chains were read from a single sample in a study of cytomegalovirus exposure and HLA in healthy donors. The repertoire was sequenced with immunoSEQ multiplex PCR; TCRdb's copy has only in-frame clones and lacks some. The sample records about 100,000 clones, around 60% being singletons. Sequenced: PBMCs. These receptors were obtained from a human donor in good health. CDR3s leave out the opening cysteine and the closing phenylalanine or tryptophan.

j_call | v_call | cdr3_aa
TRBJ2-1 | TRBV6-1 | ASSKDSYNEQF
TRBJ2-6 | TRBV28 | ASSFRGVGANVLT
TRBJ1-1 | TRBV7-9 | ASSLERDTNNTEAF
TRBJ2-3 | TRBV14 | ASSLAGGPGTDTQY
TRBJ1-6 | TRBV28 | ASSFGTYYNSPLH
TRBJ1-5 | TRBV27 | ASSWSPYSNQPQH
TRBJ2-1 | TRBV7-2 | ASSFLLAGSSYNEQF
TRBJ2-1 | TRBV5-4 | ASSSPSGGYNEQF
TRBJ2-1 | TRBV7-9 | ASSLQGDNEQF
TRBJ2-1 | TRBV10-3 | AISVGLANNEQF
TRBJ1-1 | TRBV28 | ASSLLVGTPGMAF
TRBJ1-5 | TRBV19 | ASSLSHNNQPQH
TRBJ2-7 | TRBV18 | ASSTIRDSVPPD
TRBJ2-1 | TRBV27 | ASAWGGSYNEQF
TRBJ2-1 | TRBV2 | ATQRAGGIISSYNEQF
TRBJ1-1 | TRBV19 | ASGTGASTEAF
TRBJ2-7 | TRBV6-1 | ASDTDRAVGY
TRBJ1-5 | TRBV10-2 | ASSERGSQPQH
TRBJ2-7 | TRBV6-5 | ASSPDISEQY
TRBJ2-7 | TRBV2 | ASSEIFVTGVSAHEQY
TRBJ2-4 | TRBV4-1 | ASSQGSGKNIQY
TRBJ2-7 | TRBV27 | ASSSGTGNSYEQY
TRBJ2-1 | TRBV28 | ASSIDRGLEQF
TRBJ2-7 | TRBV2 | ASSEGTLSYEQY
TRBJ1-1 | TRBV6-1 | ASMRGAGGTEAF
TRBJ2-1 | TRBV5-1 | ASSLGPEGAYNEQF
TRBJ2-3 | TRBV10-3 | AIGTGTGSTQY
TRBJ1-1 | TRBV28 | ASSSPPGAWGKMNTEAS
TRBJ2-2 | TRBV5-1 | ASSTTGPGELF
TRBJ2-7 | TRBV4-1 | ASSQALLRDRVYEQY
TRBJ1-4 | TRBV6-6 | ASNWETANEKLF
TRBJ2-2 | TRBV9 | ASSSKIDLPGSGELF
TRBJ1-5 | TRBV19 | ASSIVGGGNQPQH
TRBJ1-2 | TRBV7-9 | ASSHGGTYGYT